This T cell receptor beta chain stems from a study of blood T cells in healthy people across ages. The study, taken as a whole, reports: Age advanced and TCR beta diversity per million T cells fell, roughly linearly. The unsorted PBMCs prevented any conclusive comparison of naive versus antigen-experienced cells. The CMV status of each donor remained undetermined, and this could have confounded shifts in expanded clonotypes.

Primers used in a second PCR of roughly 6 to 11 cycles were a sample-barcoded 5' primer and a J-beta primer mix. One entry per CDR3 protein results from TCRdb running MiXCR on the 5' RACE reads. The sample has about 900,000 distinct CDR3 sequences, around 68% seen once. Worth noting for this clonotype: The antigen is undetermined.

In terms of origin and age, donors were healthy Caucasian individuals from Russia aged roughly 6 to 95. CDR1 is SEHNR and CDR2 is FQNEAQ in the germline V gene (reference sequence). The length of the CDR3 is 15 residues. The source is a man aged 25-45 years in good health. The V call is TRBV7-9, the J call TRBJ2-4; D unclear. With the DNA end fitting TRBJ2-7 better, the J assignment may be wrong. The sequencing sample was made of blood. The CDR3, as DNA: TGTGCCAGCAGCTCCCACTGGGAACCCGACCCCGAGCAGTACTTC. Encoded protein: CASSSHWEPDPEQYF.